This TCR beta chain emerged from a study of identical twins. The donors were all healthy and Caucasian. Findings and limits, study-wide: Cord blood beta clonotypes present at high abundance carried fewer insertions; no such pattern appeared in memory repertoires. Where beta out-of-frame sequences were concerned, excess twin sharing was weaker.

This clonotype was observed a handful of times. No antigen is known for it. V lost 4 bases and J 3 bases, leaving 10 bases between the germline ends. The germline gives CDR1 SQVTM, CDR2 ANQGSEA. The CDR3 has 12 residues. TCRdb analysed the 5' RACE reads with MiXCR anew, one entry per CDR3 protein. The table has 200,000 to 250,000 distinct CDR3 sequences, 10% to 13% seen once. Sequencing input: memory T cells sorted from blood. The clonotype originates from a man aged 45 to 65 in good health. The rearrangement joins TRBV29-1 to TRBJ2-7, with no clear D. DNA for the CDR3: TGCAGCGTTGGAAGCAGAGACTACGAGCAGTACTTC. It encodes CSVGSRDYEQYF.